The T cell receptor beta chain under discussion was sequenced for a study of blood T cell repertoires in COVID-19. Overall study context: T cells, B-cell-depleted T cells, or PBMCs supplied cDNA or gDNA.

Source study methods: Nucleated cell number was recorded as an estimate derived from reference gene primer amplification. Repertoires were generated with immunoSEQ multiplex PCR, while TCRdb's copy carries only in-frame clones and drops some. V, J and clone size were drawn from that table, and D and trimming were deduced from the DNA. The data contain about 100,000 clones, around four fifths of them singletons. The CDR3 contains 16 residues. Germline lookup yields CDR1 ENHRY and CDR2 SYGVKD. V was clipped by 2 bases and J by 2 bases; unmatched bases: 8. The sequence came from a woman in her sixties or seventies with acute or convalescent COVID-19. V is TRBV10-3 and J is TRBJ2-7, with 8 bases lining up with TRBD1. Source material: peripheral blood. DNA of the CDR3: TGTGCCATCAGTGAGGTCGCGGCAGGGGGCACCTACGAGCAGTACTTC. It codes for CAISEVAAGGTYEQYF.